These T cell receptor beta chains were read from a single sample in a study of blood T cell repertoires in COVID-19. The table came from immunoSEQ multiplex PCR; TCRdb's copy has only in-frame clones and leaves some out. The table has 100,000 to 150,000 clones, around 81% seen once; the top ten hold 10% to 15%. Sequencing was done on a sample of peripheral blood. These receptors came from a man in his 60s with acute or convalescent COVID-19. Each CDR3 is given with its conserved first and last residue. A D gene is named only where the DNA matches it firmly. Clone size is not always given. Where it is, it says once, few, many or a class for expanded clones.

abundance: many; v_gene: TRBV18; d_gene: TRBD1; j_gene: TRBJ1-6; CDR3nt: TGTGCCAGCTCACTGGCACAGGGGGCAAATTCACCCCTCCACTTT; CDR3aa: CASSLAQGANSPLHF
abundance: once; v_gene: TRBV3-1/TRBV3-2; d_gene: TRBD1; j_gene: TRBJ1-4; CDR3nt: TGTGCCAGCAGCCAAAGACAGGGACGTGAAAAACTGTTTTTT; CDR3aa: CASSQRQGREKLFF
abundance: .; v_gene: TRBV14; d_gene: TRBD1; j_gene: TRBJ2-7; CDR3nt: TGTGCCAGCAGCCATCCTTCGACAGGGACCTACGAGCAGTACTTC; CDR3aa: CASSHPSTGTYEQYF
abundance: .; v_gene: TRBV7-9; d_gene: TRBD2; j_gene: TRBJ2-7; CDR3nt: TGTGCCAGCAGCCCGAGCGGGAGGGCCAGCGACGAGCAGTACTTC; CDR3aa: CASSPSGRASDEQYF
abundance: few; v_gene: TRBV5-5; d_gene: .; j_gene: TRBJ1-5; CDR3nt: TGTGCCAGCAGCTTGGGGGGGCTGAAGCCCCAGCATTTT; CDR3aa: CASSLGGLKPQHF
abundance: once; v_gene: TRBV7-9; d_gene: .; j_gene: TRBJ1-4; CDR3nt: TGTGCCAGCAGTTTTGACAGGGAAAAACTGTTTTTT; CDR3aa: CASSFDREKLFF
abundance: .; v_gene: TRBV7-9; d_gene: TRBD1; j_gene: TRBJ2-1; CDR3nt: TGTGCCAGCAGCTTAACAGGGGATTATTACAATGAGCAGTTCTTC; CDR3aa: CASSLTGDYYNEQFF
abundance: .; v_gene: TRBV19; d_gene: .; j_gene: TRBJ2-7; CDR3nt: TGTGCCAGTAGTATAGTCCCCACCTACGAGCAGTACTTC; CDR3aa: CASSIVPTYEQYF
abundance: .; v_gene: TRBV10-3; d_gene: .; j_gene: TRBJ2-7; CDR3nt: TGTGCCATCAGTGAGTCGATAGGGGCCTACGAGCAGTACTTC; CDR3aa: CAISESIGAYEQYF
abundance: .; v_gene: TRBV28; d_gene: TRBD1; j_gene: TRBJ2-6; CDR3nt: TGTGCCAGCGGTCGGTCGCGGACAGGGGCTGGGGCCAACGTCCTGACTTTC; CDR3aa: CASGRSRTGAGANVLTF
abundance: .; v_gene: TRBV5-4; d_gene: .; j_gene: TRBJ2-3; CDR3nt: TGTGCCAGCAGCTCTAGCGTTAGCACAGATACGCAGTATTTT; CDR3aa: CASSSSVSTDTQYF
abundance: once; v_gene: TRBV11-2; d_gene: TRBD1; j_gene: TRBJ1-1; CDR3nt: TGTGCCAGCAGCTTCTTACAGGGGACTGAAGCTTTCTTT; CDR3aa: CASSFLQGTEAFF
abundance: .; v_gene: TRBV5-1; d_gene: .; j_gene: TRBJ2-7; CDR3nt: TGCGCCAGCAGCTTGGGGACGTCGGGGGACGAGCAGTACTTC; CDR3aa: CASSLGTSGDEQYF
abundance: .; v_gene: TRBV28; d_gene: TRBD1; j_gene: TRBJ1-2; CDR3nt: TGTGCCAGCAGTTTATCGGACAGGGGGAGCTACACCTTC; CDR3aa: CASSLSDRGSYTF